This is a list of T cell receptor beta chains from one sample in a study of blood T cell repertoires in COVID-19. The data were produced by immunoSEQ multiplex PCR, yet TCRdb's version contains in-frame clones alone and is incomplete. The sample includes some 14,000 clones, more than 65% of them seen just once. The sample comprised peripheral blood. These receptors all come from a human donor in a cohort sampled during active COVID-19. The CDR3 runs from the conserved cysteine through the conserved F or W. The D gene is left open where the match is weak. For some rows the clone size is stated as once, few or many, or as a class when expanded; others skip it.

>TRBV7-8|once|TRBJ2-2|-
CASSLNRDTGELFF
TGTGCCAGCAGCCTAAACAGGGACACCGGGGAGCTGTTTTTT
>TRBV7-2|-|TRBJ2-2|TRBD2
CASSKTSGRFEGELFF
TGTGCCAGCAGCAAGACTAGCGGGAGGTTCGAGGGGGAGCTGTTTTTT
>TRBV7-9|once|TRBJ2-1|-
CASSPRQYNEQFF
TGTGCCAGCAGCCCAAGACAGTACAATGAGCAGTTCTTC
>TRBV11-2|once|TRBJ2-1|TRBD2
CASSLVTGGNEQFF
TGTGCCAGCAGCTTAGTCACGGGAGGCAATGAGCAGTTCTTC
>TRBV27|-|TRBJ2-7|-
CASSLLGDYEQYF
TGTGCCAGCAGTTTACTAGGCGACTACGAGCAGTACTTC
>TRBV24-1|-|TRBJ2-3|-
CATSDSSESTDTQYF
TGTGCCACCAGTGACTCTAGCGAGAGCACAGATACGCAGTATTTT
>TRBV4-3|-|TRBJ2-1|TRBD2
CASSQRSSGRPYNEQFF
TGCGCCAGCAGCCAACGGTCTAGCGGGAGACCCTACAATGAGCAGTTCTTC
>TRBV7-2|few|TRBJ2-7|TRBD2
CASSLWEGLEQYF
TGTGCCAGCAGCTTATGGGAGGGCCTCGAGCAGTACTTC
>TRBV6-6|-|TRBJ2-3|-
CASSSYPRQDTQYF
TGTGCCAGCAGCTCTTATCCCCGACAAGATACGCAGTATTTT
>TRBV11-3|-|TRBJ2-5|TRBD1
CASSLGGQAGETQYF
TGTGCCAGCAGCTTAGGGGGACAGGCTGGAGAGACCCAGTACTTC
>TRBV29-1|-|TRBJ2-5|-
CSSTRQTEGTQYF
TGCAGCTCTACACGACAGACCGAAGGGACCCAGTACTTC
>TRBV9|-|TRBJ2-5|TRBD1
CASSAAGTGQETQYF
TGTGCCAGCAGCGCCGCCGGGACAGGGCAAGAGACCCAGTACTTC
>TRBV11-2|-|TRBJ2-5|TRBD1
CASSTTGAETQYF
TGTGCCAGCAGCACGACAGGGGCAGAGACCCAGTACTTC
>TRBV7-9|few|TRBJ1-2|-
CASSYRDTNYGYTF
TGTGCCAGCAGCTACCGGGACACCAACTATGGCTACACCTTC
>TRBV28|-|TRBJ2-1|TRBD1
CASSFSRQGFEQFF
TGTGCCAGCAGTTTTTCGAGACAGGGGTTTGAGCAGTTCTTC
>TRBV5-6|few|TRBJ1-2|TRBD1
CASSLVRGLYYGYTF
TGTGCCAGCAGCTTGGTCAGGGGGCTCTACTATGGCTACACCTTC
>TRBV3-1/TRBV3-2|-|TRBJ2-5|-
CASSQDPGGPGETQYF
TGTGCCAGCAGCCAAGATCCCGGGGGACCGGGAGAGACCCAGTACTTC
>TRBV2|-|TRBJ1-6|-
CASSEAPGYNSPLHF
TGTGCCAGCAGTGAAGCACCGGGCTATAATTCACCCCTCCACTTT
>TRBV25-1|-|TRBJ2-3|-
CASSLGGTDTQYF
TGTGCCAGCAGTCTCGGGGGCACAGATACGCAGTATTTT
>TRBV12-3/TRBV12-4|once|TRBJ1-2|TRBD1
CASSLGDSYGYTF
TGTGCCAGCAGTTTAGGGGACAGCTATGGCTACACCTTC
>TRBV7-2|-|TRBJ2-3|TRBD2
CASSLIPVAGGRGDTQYF
TGTGCCAGCAGCTTAATTCCCGTAGCGGGAGGGAGAGGAGATACGCAGTATTTT
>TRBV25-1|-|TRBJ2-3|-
CASSDQGTNTQYF
TGTGCCAGCAGTGACCAGGGGACTAATACGCAGTATTTT
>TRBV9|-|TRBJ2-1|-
CASSIRPGGYNEQFF
TGTGCCAGCAGTATTCGGCCTGGCGGCTACAATGAGCAGTTCTTC
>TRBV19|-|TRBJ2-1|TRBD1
CASRRDRVNEQFF
TGTGCCAGTAGGAGGGACAGGGTCAATGAGCAGTTCTTC
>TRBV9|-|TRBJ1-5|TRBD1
CASSEGDRGNQPQHF
TGTGCCAGCAGCGAGGGGGACAGGGGCAATCAGCCCCAGCATTTT
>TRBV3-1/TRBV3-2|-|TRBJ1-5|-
CASSQSRGNQPQHF
TGTGCCAGCAGCCAAAGTAGGGGGAATCAGCCCCAGCATTTT
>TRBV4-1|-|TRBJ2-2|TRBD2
CASSHGLAGGPDTGELFF
TGCGCCAGCAGCCATGGCTTAGCGGGGGGGCCGGACACCGGGGAGCTGTTTTTT